This T cell receptor beta chain is drawn from a study of cytomegalovirus exposure and HLA in healthy donors. CDR1 LNHDA and CDR2 SQIVND come from the germline V gene (reference sequence). The ends lost 10 bases at V and 7 bases at J; junction bases unmatched: 9. The CDR3 is made up of 12 amino acids. Findings and limits, study-wide: A later analysis found that most CMV-associated TCR beta chains appeared HLA-restricted. According to the study, some 160 TCR beta chains were cytomegalovirus-associated. When analyzed later, a missense DCLRE1C variant was found to be linked to TCR beta V- and J-gene trimming. Earlier results showed most TCR beta V segments being productive about 87% or about 30% of the time.

PCR employed 60 Vbeta and 13 Jbeta primers. Repertoires were generated with immunoSEQ multiplex PCR, while TCRdb's copy carries only in-frame clones and drops some. The sample lists 150,000 to 200,000 clones, over 80% occurring once. There are a few counts of this clone. The antigen remains undetermined. The sample was PBMCs. The chain uses TRBV19 and TRBJ1-1; 7 nucleotides agree with TRBD1. This sequence originates from a boy aged 2 to 10 in good health and CMV-seronegative. The CDR3 sequence: CATAIRDSEAFF. The CDR3 DNA follows: TGTGCCACCGCTATCCGGGACAGTGAAGCTTTCTTT.